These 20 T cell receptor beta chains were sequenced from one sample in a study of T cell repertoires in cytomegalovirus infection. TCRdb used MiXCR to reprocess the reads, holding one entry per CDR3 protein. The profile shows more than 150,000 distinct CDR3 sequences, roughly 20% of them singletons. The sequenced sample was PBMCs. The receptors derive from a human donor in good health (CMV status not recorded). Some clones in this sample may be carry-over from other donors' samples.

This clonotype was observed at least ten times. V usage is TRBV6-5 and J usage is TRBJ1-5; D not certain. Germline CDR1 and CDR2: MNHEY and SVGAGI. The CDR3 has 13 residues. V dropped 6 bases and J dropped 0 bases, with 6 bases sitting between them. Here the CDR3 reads CASRDGSNQPQHF. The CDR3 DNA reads TGTGCCAGCAGGGACGGTAGCAATCAGCCCCAGCATTTT.

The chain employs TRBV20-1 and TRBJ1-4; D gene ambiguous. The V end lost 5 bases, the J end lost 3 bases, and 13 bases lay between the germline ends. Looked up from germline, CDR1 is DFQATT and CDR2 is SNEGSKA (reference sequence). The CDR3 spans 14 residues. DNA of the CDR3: TGCAGTGCTCCCCCTCGTCTATCTAATGAAAAACTGTTTTTT. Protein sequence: CSAPPRLSNEKLFF.

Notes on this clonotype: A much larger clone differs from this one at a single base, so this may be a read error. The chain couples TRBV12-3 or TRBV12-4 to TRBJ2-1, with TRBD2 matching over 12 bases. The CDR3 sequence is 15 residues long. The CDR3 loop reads CASSRTSGNYNELFF. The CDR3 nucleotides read TGTGCCAGCAGTCGGACTAGCGGGAACTACAATGAGCTGTTCTTC.

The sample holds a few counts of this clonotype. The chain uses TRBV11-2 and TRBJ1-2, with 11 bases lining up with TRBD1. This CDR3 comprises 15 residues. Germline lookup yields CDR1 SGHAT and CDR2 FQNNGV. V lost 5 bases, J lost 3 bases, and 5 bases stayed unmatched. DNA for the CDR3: TGTGCCAGCAGCCGGACAGGGGGCGCGCACTATGGCTACACCTTC. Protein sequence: CASSRTGGAHYGYTF.

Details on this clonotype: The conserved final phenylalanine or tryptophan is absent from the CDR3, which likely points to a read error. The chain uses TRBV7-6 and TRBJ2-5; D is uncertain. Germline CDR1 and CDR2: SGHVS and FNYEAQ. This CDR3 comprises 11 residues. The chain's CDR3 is CASTAWETQYS. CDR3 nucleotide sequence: TGTGCGAGCACAGCCTGGGAGACCCAGTACTCC.

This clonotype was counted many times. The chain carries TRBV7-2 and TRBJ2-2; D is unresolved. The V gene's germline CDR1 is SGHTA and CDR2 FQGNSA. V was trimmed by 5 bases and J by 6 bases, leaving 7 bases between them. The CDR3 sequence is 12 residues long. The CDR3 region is CASSHYPGELFF. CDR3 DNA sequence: TGTGCCAGCAGCCACTACCCCGGGGAGCTGTTTTTT.

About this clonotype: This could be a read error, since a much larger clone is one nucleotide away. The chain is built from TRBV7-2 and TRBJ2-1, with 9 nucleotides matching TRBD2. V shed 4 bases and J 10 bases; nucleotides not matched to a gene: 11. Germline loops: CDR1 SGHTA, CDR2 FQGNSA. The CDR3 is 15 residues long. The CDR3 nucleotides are TGTGCCAGCAGCTCAATGGTAGCGGGAGTGAGGGAGCAGTTCTTC. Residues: CASSSMVAGVREQFF. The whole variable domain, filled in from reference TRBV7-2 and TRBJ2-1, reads GAGVSQSPSNKVTEKGKDVELRCDPISGHTALYWYRQSLGQGLEFLIYFQGNSAPDKSGLPSDRFSAERTGGSVSTLTIQRTQQEDSAVYLCASSSMVAGVREQFFGPGTRLTVL.

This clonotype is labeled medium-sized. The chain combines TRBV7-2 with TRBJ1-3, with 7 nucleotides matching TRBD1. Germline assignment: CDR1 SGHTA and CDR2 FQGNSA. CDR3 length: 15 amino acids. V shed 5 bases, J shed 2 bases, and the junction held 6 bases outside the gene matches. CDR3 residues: CASSDRVGPGNTIYF. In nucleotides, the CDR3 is TGTGCCAGCAGCGACAGGGTTGGGCCTGGAAACACCATATATTTT.

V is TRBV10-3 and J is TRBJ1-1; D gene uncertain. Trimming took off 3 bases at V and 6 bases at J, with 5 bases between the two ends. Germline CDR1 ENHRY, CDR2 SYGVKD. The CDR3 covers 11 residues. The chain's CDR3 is CAISDGPEAFF. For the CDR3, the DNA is TGTGCCATCAGTGACGGCCCTGAAGCTTTCTTT.

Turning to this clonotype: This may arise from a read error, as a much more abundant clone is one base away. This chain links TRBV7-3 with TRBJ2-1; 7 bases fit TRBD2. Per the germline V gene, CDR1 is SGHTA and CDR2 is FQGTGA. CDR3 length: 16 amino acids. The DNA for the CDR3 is TGTGCCAGCAGCCCCTCGGTTGGCGGGGGTTACAATGCGCAGTTCTTC. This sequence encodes CASSPSVGGGYNAQFF.

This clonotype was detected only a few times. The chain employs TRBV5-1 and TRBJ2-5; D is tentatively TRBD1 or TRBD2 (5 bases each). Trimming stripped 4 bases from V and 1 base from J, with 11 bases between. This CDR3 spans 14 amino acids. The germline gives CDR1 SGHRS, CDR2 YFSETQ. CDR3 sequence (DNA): TGCGCCAGCAGCGTGGGACCGATCCAAGAGACCCAGTACTTC. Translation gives CASSVGPIQETQYF. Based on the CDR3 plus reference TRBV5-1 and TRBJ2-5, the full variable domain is KAGVTQTPRYLIKTRGQQVTLSCSPISGHRSVSWYQQTPGQGLQFLFEYFSETQRNKGNFPGRFSGRQFSNSRSEMNVSTLELGDSALYLCASSVGPIQETQYFGPGTRLLVL.

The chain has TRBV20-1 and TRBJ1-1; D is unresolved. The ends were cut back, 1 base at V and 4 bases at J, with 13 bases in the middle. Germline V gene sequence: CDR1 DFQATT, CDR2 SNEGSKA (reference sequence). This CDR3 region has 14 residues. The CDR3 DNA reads TGCAGTGCTAGAGTAGGGAGGTCTCCCACTGAAGCTTTCTTT. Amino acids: CSARVGRSPTEAFF.

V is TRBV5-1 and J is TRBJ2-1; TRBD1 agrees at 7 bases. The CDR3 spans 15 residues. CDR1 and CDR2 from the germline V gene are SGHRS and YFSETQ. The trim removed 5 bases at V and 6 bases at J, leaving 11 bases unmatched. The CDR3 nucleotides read TGCGCCAGCAGTGGGACAGTGGGGTTGAGCAATGAGCAGTTCTTC. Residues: CASSGTVGLSNEQFF.

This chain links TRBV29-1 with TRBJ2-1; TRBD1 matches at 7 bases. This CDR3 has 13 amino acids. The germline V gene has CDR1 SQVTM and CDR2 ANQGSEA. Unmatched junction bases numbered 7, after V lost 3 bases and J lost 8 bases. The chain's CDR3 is CSVETGFFDEQFF. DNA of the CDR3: TGCAGCGTTGAGACAGGGTTTTTTGATGAGCAGTTCTTC.

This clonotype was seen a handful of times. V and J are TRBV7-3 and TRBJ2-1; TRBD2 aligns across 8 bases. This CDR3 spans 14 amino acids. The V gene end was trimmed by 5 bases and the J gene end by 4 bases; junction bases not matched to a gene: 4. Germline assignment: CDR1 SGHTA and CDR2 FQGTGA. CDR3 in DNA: TGTGCCAGCAGCCGGGAGGGCTCTTACAATGAGCAGTTCTTC. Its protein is CASSREGSYNEQFF.

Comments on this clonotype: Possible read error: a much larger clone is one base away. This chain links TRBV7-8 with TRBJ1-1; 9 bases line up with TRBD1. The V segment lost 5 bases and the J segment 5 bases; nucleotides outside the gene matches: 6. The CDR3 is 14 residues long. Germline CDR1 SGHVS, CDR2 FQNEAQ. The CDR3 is CASSTGGIWTEAFF. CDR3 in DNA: TGTGCCAGCAGCACAGGGGGCATCTGGACTGAAGCTTTCTTT.

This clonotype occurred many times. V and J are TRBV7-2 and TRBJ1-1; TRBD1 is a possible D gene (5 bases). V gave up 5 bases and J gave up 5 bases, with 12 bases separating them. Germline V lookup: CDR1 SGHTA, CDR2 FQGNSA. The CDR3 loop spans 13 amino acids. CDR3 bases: TGTGCCAGCAGCAGCCAGGGAAGAACTGAAGCTTTCTTT. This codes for CASSSQGRTEAFF.

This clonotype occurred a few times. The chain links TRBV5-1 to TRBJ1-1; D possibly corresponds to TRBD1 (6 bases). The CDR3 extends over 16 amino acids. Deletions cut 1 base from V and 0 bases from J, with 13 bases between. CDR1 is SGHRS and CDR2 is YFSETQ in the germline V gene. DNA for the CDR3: TGCGCCAGCAGCTTGAAAGGGGGGCAGATGAACACTGAAGCTTTCTTT. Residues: CASSLKGGQMNTEAFF.

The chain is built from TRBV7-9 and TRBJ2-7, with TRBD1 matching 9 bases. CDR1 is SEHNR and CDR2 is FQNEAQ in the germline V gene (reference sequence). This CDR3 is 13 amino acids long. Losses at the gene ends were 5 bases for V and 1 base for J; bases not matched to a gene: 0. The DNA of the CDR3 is TGTGCCAGCAGCGGACAGGGGTCCTACGAGCAGTACTTC. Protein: CASSGQGSYEQYF.

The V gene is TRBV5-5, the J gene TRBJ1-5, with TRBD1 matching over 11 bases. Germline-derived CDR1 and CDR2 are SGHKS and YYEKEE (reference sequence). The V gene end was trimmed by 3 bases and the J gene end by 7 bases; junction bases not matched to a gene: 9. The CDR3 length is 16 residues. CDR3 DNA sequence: TGTGCCAGCAGCTCCTCGGGACAGGGGGGCAGACAGCCCCAGCATTTT. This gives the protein CASSSSGQGGRQPQHF.